These T cell receptor beta chains were read from a single sample in a study of T cell responses to AZD1222 COVID-19 vaccine. Assay used: immunoSEQ multiplex PCR; TCRdb lists only in-frame clones, some missing. The data show about 150,000 clones, roughly 90% seen once. This material consisted of peripheral blood, taken on day 0 of MenACWY control vaccination. These receptors all come from an adult in good health. Both conserved end residues are part of each CDR3. Fields, in order: J gene, CDR3 length, clone size, D gene, V gene, CDR3 protein, CDR3 DNA. D genes are given only for firm matches. Clone size is given for some rows only: seen once, a few or many times, or a class if the clone is expanded.

J gene: TRBJ1-2
CDR3 length: 13
clone size: -
D gene: -
V gene: TRBV11-2
CDR3 protein: CASSWGRTEGYTF
CDR3 DNA: TGTGCCAGCAGCTGGGGACGGACAGAAGGCTACACCTTC

J gene: TRBJ1-3
CDR3 length: 15
clone size: -
D gene: -
V gene: TRBV10-3
CDR3 protein: CAISAQGTSGNTIYF
CDR3 DNA: TGTGCCATCAGTGCCCAGGGGACCTCTGGAAACACCATATATTTT

J gene: TRBJ1-5
CDR3 length: 15
clone size: -
D gene: TRBD1
V gene: TRBV10-3
CDR3 protein: CAISSGQPGDQPQHF
CDR3 DNA: TGTGCCATCAGTTCGGGACAGCCAGGCGATCAGCCCCAGCATTTT

J gene: TRBJ2-2
CDR3 length: 17
clone size: few
D gene: -
V gene: TRBV27
CDR3 protein: CASSPIPGTLNTGELFF
CDR3 DNA: TGTGCCAGCAGTCCGATCCCCGGGACACTGAACACCGGGGAGCTGTTTTTT

J gene: TRBJ2-7
CDR3 length: 16
clone size: -
D gene: TRBD2
V gene: TRBV6-2/TRBV6-3
CDR3 protein: CASSYSLAGETYEQYF
CDR3 DNA: TGTGCCAGCAGTTACTCCCTAGCGGGAGAGACCTACGAGCAGTACTTC

J gene: TRBJ2-6
CDR3 length: 15
clone size: -
D gene: -
V gene: TRBV5-8
CDR3 protein: CASSRTLSGANVLTF
CDR3 DNA: TGTGCCAGCAGCCGGACTTTGTCTGGGGCCAACGTCCTGACTTTC

J gene: TRBJ1-5
CDR3 length: 12
clone size: -
D gene: -
V gene: TRBV28
CDR3 protein: CASSQGPEPQHF
CDR3 DNA: TGTGCCAGCAGTCAGGGGCCCGAGCCCCAGCATTTT

J gene: TRBJ1-5
CDR3 length: 16
clone size: -
D gene: -
V gene: TRBV11-2
CDR3 protein: CASSLDGHSPLRPQHF
CDR3 DNA: TGTGCCAGCAGCTTAGATGGACACTCCCCCCTTAGGCCCCAGCATTTT

J gene: TRBJ2-7
CDR3 length: 15
clone size: once
D gene: TRBD1
V gene: TRBV27
CDR3 protein: CASSSRTGSSYEQYF
CDR3 DNA: TGTGCCAGCAGTTCGAGGACAGGGAGCTCCTACGAGCAGTACTTC

J gene: TRBJ1-2
CDR3 length: 14
clone size: -
D gene: TRBD1
V gene: TRBV28
CDR3 protein: CASSLGTGLSGYTF
CDR3 DNA: TGTGCCAGCAGTTTAGGGACAGGGCTTAGCGGCTACACCTTC

J gene: TRBJ2-7
CDR3 length: 16
clone size: once
D gene: TRBD2
V gene: TRBV3-1/TRBV3-2
CDR3 protein: CASSQAAGGPRYEQYF
CDR3 DNA: TGTGCCAGCAGCCAAGCGGCGGGAGGGCCTCGGTACGAGCAGTACTTC